This TCR beta chain was found in a study of cytomegalovirus exposure and HLA in healthy donors. Study-level findings and limits: A later analysis linked 15,000 to 20,000 TCR beta sequences to HLA alleles at 0.05 false discovery rate.

Primers included in the PCR were 60 Vbeta and 13 Jbeta primers. Here immunoSEQ multiplex PCR was the method, and the copy in TCRdb shows in-frame clones only, minus some. The sample comprises approximately 280,000 clones, 80% to 90% of which are singletons, and roughly 2% rests with the top ten. The CDR3 totals 12 residues. V lost 4 bases and J 8 bases, leaving 12 bases between the germline ends. Per the germline V gene, CDR1 is SGDLS and CDR2 is YYNGEE. Remarks on this clone: The antigen is unknown.

Sequenced material: PBMCs. The receptor was isolated from a woman aged 18 to 35 in good health and CMV-seronegative. The chain couples TRBV9 to TRBJ1-2, with D perhaps TRBD1 (6 bases). CDR3 protein: CASSPEGGGYTF. The CDR3, as DNA: TGTGCCAGCAGCCCTGAGGGGGGGGGCTACACCTTC.